The clone carrying this T cell receptor beta chain was seen many times. The antigen remains unidentified. The V and J ends lost 2 bases and 7 bases respectively, with 20 bases between them. The CDR3 contains 17 residues. Germline V lookup: CDR1 MNHEY, CDR2 SVGEGT. TCRdb reprocessed the 5' RACE reads with MiXCR, giving one entry per CDR3 protein. The table shows 35,000 to 45,000 distinct CDR3 sequences, with roughly 8% occurring only once. The data originate from a study of T-cell memory formation after mild COVID-19. Study background: Clusters of TCRs were largely donor specific. Whole-study results and caveats: The authors did not confirm SARS-CoV-2 specificity of second-wave clones peaking day 37. Clones that contracted clustered mainly in CM and EM if CD4+ and in EMRA if CD8+. Certain responding clones were present in pre-infection memory, suggesting participation of cross-reactive memory.

The source is a man aged 18-30 years who had mild COVID-19 (a few samples of this study predate the infection). Cell type and time point are not known. The chain recombines TRBV6-2 or TRBV6-3 with TRBJ2-2; possibly TRBD2 for D (7 bases). The sample consisted of PBMCs or a T cell subset sorted from them (not recorded which). CDR3: CASSYPRAGGRHGELFF. The CDR3 DNA reads as TGTGCCAGCAGTTACCCCAGAGCCGGGGGGCGGCACGGGGAGCTGTTTTTT.